This T cell receptor beta chain stems from a study of cytomegalovirus exposure and HLA in healthy donors. Looking at the study overall: A previous analysis identified approximately 110 million unique TCR beta sequences derived from roughly 180 million T cells.

The CDR3 extends over 13 amino acids. Germline V CDR1 and CDR2: SGDLS, YYNGEE. V gave up 2 bases and J gave up 6 bases, with 10 bases separating them. The primer mix had 60 Vbeta and 13 Jbeta primers. TCRdb's table, derived via immunoSEQ multiplex PCR, lists solely in-frame clones and lacks some. The table lists around 120,000 clones, over 60% of them singletons. In regard to this clone: Antigen: not known.

Study results and limitations: An analysis that came later showed most CMV-associated TCR beta chains appearing HLA-restricted. Later work showed greater clonal expansion in HLA-associated TCR beta chains than in equally common others. Indistinguishability led to the exclusion of some V segments, TRBV6-2 and TRBV6-3 included.

The chain joins TRBV9 to TRBJ2-3; unclear D gene. Specimen: PBMCs. This receptor was obtained from a woman aged 40 to 50 in good health and CMV-seropositive. The CDR3 coding sequence is TGTGCCAGCAGCGTTCAAGCTATGGATACGCAGTATTTT. Protein sequence: CASSVQAMDTQYF.